Described below is a single T cell receptor (beta chain) sequence and its context. This entry belongs to a study of radiation and T cells in renal cell carcinoma. Time point of the sample: blood 2 weeks post-SBRT. As to treatment: 15 Gy SBRT to primary tumor, nephrectomy 4 weeks later. The patient's renal cell carcinoma had clear cell pathology. The table came from immunoSEQ multiplex PCR; TCRdb's copy has only in-frame clones and leaves some out. Of 120,000 or so clones in the sample, 88% were seen once. The receptor was isolated from a woman between 70 and 85 years old with renal cell carcinoma. This material consisted of blood, taken from a patient whose treatment included radiotherapy and nephrectomy.

This CDR3 is CASSDPVGTGGARGANVLTF. CDR3 in DNA: TGTGCCAGCAGTGACCCAGTTGGGACAGGGGGCGCGCGGGGGGCCAACGTCCTGACTTTC. The V call is TRBV6-1, the J call TRBJ2-6; 12 bases line up with TRBD1. Per germline, CDR1 MNHNS and CDR2 SASEGT. With V trimmed by 3 bases and J by 4 bases, 13 bases remained unmatched. This CDR3 region has 20 residues.